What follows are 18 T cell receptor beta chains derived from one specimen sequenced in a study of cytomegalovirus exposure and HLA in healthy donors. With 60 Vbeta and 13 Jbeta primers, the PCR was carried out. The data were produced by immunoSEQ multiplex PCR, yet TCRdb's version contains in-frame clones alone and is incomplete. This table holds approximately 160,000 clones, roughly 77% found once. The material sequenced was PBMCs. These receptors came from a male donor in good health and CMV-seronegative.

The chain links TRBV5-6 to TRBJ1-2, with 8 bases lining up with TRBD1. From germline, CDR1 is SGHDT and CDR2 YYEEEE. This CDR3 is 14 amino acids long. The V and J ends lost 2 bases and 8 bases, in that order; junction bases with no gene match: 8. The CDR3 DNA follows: TGTGCCAGCAGCTTACATCAGGGGGCGCGGGGCTACACCTTC. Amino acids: CASSLHQGARGYTF.

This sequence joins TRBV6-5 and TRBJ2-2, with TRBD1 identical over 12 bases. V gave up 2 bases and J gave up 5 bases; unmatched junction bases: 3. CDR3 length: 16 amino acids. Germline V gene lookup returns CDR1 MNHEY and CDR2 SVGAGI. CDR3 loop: CASSYRDRGRTGELFF. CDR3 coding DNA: TGTGCCAGCAGTTACCGGGACAGGGGGCGGACCGGGGAGCTGTTTTTT.

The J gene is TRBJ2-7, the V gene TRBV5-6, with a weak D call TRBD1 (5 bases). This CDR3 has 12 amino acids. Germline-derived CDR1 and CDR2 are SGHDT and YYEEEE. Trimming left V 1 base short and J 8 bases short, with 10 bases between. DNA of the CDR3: TGTGCCAGCAGCTTGTCGACAGCGAAGCAGTACTTC. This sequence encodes CASSLSTAKQYF.

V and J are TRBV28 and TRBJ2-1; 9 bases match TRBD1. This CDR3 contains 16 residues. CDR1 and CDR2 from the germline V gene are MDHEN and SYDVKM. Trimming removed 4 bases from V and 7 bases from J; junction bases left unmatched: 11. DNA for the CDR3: TGTGCCAGCAGTTCGACCGGGACAGGGTTCGGAAATGAGCAGTTCTTC. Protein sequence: CASSSTGTGFGNEQFF.

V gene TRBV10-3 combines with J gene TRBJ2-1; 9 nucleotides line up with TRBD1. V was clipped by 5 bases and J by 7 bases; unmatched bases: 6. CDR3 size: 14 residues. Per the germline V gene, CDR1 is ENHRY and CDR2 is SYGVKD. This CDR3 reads CAISSGTGRNEQFF. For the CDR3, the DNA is TGTGCCATCAGTTCTGGGACAGGGCGAAATGAGCAGTTCTTC.

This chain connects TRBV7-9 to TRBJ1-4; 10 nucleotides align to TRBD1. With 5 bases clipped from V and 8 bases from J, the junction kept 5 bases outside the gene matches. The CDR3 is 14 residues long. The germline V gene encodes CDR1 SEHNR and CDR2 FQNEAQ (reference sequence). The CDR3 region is CASSQDRGGEKLFF. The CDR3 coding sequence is TGTGCCAGCAGCCAGGACAGGGGGGGAGAAAAACTGTTTTTT. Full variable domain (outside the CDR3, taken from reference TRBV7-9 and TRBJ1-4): DTGVSQNPRHKITKRGQNVTFRCDPISEHNRLYWYRQTLGQGPEFLTYFQNEAQLEKSRLLSDRFSAERPKGSFSTLEIQRTEQGDSAMYLCASSQDRGGEKLFFGSGTQLSVL.

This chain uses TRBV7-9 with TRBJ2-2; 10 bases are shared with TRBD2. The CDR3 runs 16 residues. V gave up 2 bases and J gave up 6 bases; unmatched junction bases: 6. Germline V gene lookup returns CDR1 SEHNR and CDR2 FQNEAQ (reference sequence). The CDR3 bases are TGTGCCAGCAGCTTATACGCTAGCGGGAGCGCCGGGGAGCTGTTTTTT. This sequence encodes CASSLYASGSAGELFF.

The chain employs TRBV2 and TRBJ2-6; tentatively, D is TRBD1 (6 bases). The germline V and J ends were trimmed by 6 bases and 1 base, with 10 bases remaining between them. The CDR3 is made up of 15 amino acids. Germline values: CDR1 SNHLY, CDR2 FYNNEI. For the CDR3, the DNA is TGTGCCAGCAGCGTACAGGGTTCTGGGGCCAACGTCCTGACTTTC. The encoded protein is CASSVQGSGANVLTF.

For the CDR3, the DNA is TGTGCCACCAGCAGGGGGACTAGCGGCTCCTACAATGAGCAGTTCTTC. This encodes CATSRGTSGSYNEQFF. The chain has TRBV15 and TRBJ2-1, with TRBD2 matching over 11 bases. CDR1 is LNHNV and CDR2 is YYDKDF in the germline V gene (reference sequence). The CDR3 sequence is 16 residues long. After removal of 3 bases from V and 0 bases from J, the junction contained 1 base not matched to a gene. Based on the CDR3 plus reference TRBV15 and TRBJ2-1, the full variable domain is DAMVIQNPRYQVTQFGKPVTLSCSQTLNHNVMYWYQQKSSQAPKLLFHYYDKDFNNEADTPDNFQSRRPNTSFCFLDIRSPGLGDTAMYLCATSRGTSGSYNEQFFGPGTRLTVL.

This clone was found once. The CDR3 protein is CASSPGTPSYEQYF. Here the CDR3 DNA reads TGTGCCAGCAGTCCCGGGACACCGTCCTACGAGCAGTACTTC. V and J are TRBV7-9 and TRBJ2-5; D may be TRBD1 (6 bases). The DNA end lines up better with TRBJ2-7; the J call may be wrong. The CDR3 runs to 14 residues. Germline V gives CDR1 SEHNR, CDR2 FQNEAQ (reference sequence).

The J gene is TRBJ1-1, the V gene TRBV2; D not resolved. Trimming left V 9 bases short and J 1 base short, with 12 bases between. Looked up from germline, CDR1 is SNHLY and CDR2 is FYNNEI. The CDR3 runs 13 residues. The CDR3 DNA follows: TGTGCCAGTCTTTTCGTGAGGAACACTGAAGCTTTCTTT. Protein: CASLFVRNTEAFF.

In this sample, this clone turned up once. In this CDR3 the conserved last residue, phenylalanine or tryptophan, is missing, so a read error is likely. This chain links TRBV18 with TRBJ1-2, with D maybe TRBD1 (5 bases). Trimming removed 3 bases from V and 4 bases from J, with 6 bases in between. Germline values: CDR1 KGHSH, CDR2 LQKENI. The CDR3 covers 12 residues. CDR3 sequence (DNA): TGTGCCAGCTCACCTGACAGCTATGGCTACACCTTA. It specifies CASSPDSYGYTL.

The CDR3 sequence: CASSFDGRMNSPLHF. The CDR3 nucleotides are TGTGCCAGCAGCTTTGATGGCAGGATGAATTCACCCCTCCACTTT. The chain couples TRBV5-8 to TRBJ1-6; unclear D gene. The ends were cut back, 2 bases at V and 7 bases at J, with 13 bases in the middle. Germline CDR1 reads SGHTS; CDR2 reads YDEGEE. The length of the CDR3 is 15 residues. The entire variable domain, with the rest obtained from reference TRBV5-8 and TRBJ1-6, is as follows: EAGVTQSPTHLIKTRGQQATLRCSPISGHTSVYWYQQALGLGLQFLLWYDEGEERNRGNFPPRFSGRQFPNYSSELNVNALELEDSALYLCASSFDGRMNSPLHFGNGTRLTVT.

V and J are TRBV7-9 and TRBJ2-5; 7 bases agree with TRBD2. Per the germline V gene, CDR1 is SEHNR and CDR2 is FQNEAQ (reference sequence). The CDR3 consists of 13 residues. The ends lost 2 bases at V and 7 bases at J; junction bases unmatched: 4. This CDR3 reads CASSLLGEGTQYF. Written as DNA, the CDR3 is TGTGCCAGCAGCTTATTGGGGGAGGGGACCCAGTACTTC.

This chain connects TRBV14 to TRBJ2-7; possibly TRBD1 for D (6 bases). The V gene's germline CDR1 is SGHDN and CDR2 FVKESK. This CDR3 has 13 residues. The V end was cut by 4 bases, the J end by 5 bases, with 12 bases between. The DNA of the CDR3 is TGTGCCAGCAGCCCCCTGGACAGCAACGAGCAGTACTTC. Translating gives CASSPLDSNEQYF.

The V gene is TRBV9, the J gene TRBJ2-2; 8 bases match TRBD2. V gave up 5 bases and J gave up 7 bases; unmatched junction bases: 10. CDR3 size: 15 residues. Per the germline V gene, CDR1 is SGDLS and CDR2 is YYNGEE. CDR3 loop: CASRSTSGRLGELFF. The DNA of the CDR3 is TGTGCCAGCAGATCCACTAGCGGCCGTCTCGGGGAGCTGTTTTTT. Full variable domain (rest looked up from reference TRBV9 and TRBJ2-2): DSGVTQTPKHLITATGQRVTLRCSPRSGDLSVYWYQQSLDQGLQFLIQYYNGEERAKGNILERFSAQQFPDLHSELNLSSLELGDSALYFCASRSTSGRLGELFFGEGSRLTVL.

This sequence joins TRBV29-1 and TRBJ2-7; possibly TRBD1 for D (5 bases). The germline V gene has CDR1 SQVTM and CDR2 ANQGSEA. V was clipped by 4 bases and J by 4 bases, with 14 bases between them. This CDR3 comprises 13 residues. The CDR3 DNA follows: TGCAGCGTTGCCGCGACAGCCTCATACGAGCAGTACTTC. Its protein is CSVAATASYEQYF.

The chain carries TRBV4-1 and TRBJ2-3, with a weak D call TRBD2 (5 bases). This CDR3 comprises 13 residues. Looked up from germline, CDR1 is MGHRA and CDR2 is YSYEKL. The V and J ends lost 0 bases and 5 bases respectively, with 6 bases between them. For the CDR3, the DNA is TGCGCCAGCAGCCAAGATGAGGGAGATACGCAGTATTTT. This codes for CASSQDEGDTQYF.